This is a list of T cell receptor beta chains from one sample in a study of CD8 T cells in Susac syndrome. TCRdb redid the calling of the immunoSEQ multiplex PCR reads with MiXCR, one entry per CDR3 protein. This sample yields 200,000 to 250,000 distinct CDR3 sequences, of which around nine tenths are seen a single time; about 0.15% belongs to the top ten. Sequencing was performed on CD8+ T cells from PBMCs. The receptors derive from a human donor with multiple sclerosis. CDR3s include the opening cysteine and the closing phenylalanine or tryptophan. A D gene is named only where the DNA matches it firmly. Clone sizes are given selectively: once, few, many, or a class where the clone is expanded.

v_gene: TRBV4-2
j_gene: TRBJ2-1
d_gene: .
abundance: .
CDR3nt: TGTGCCAGCAGCCAAGTGGCCGATGAGCAGTTCTTC
CDR3aa: CASSQVADEQFF

v_gene: TRBV27
j_gene: TRBJ2-7
d_gene: .
abundance: .
CDR3nt: TGTGCCAGCAGTTTGATCAGGGCCCTACCCATCCCCGACGAGCAGTACTTC
CDR3aa: CASSLIRALPIPDEQYF

v_gene: TRBV28
j_gene: TRBJ2-7
d_gene: .
abundance: .
CDR3nt: TGTGCCAGCAGTTTCATTCAGGGCGAGCAGTACTTC
CDR3aa: CASSFIQGEQYF

v_gene: TRBV6-5
j_gene: TRBJ2-7
d_gene: .
abundance: .
CDR3nt: TGTGCCAGCAGTTACTCGTATGGGGGCTCCTACGAGCAGTACTTC
CDR3aa: CASSYSYGGSYEQYF

v_gene: TRBV15
j_gene: TRBJ2-3
d_gene: .
abundance: .
CDR3nt: TGTGCCACCACATCGGGGGGCACAGATACGCAGTATTTT
CDR3aa: CATTSGGTDTQYF

v_gene: TRBV30
j_gene: TRBJ2-3
d_gene: TRBD1
abundance: .
CDR3nt: TGTGCCTGGAGTCTTAGGGTACAGGGGGGAGGCACAGATACGCAGTATTTT
CDR3aa: CAWSLRVQGGGTDTQYF

v_gene: TRBV12-3/TRBV12-4
j_gene: TRBJ1-1
d_gene: .
abundance: .
CDR3nt: TGTGCCAGCAGTCCCCTGGAAGTTTTGGCTGAAGCTTTCTTT
CDR3aa: CASSPLEVLAEAFF

v_gene: TRBV9
j_gene: TRBJ2-7
d_gene: TRBD2
abundance: .
CDR3nt: TGTGCCAGCAGCAAGGGACTAGCGGGAACCTACGAGCAGTACTTC
CDR3aa: CASSKGLAGTYEQYF

v_gene: TRBV7-9
j_gene: TRBJ2-5
d_gene: .
abundance: .
CDR3nt: TGTGCCAGCAGTCCAAAAAGATCTGCGGAAGAGACCCAGTACTTC
CDR3aa: CASSPKRSAEETQYF

v_gene: TRBV23-1
j_gene: TRBJ1-3
d_gene: .
abundance: .
CDR3nt: TGCGCCAGCAGTCAATCAATCCGGCACTCGGACGGAAACACCATATATTTT
CDR3aa: CASSQSIRHSDGNTIYF

v_gene: TRBV19
j_gene: TRBJ2-1
d_gene: .
abundance: .
CDR3nt: TGTGCCAGTAGTAGCCCACAGGGGAGGACCTACAATGAGCAGTTCTTC
CDR3aa: CASSSPQGRTYNEQFF

v_gene: TRBV19
j_gene: TRBJ2-3
d_gene: .
abundance: .
CDR3nt: TGTGCCAGTATCGGGAATAGGGAGGTCGGTTACGATACGCAGTATTTT
CDR3aa: CASIGNREVGYDTQYF

v_gene: TRBV11-2
j_gene: TRBJ1-1
d_gene: .
abundance: .
CDR3nt: TGTGCCAGCAGCTTGCCGGACGGACAGAACACTGAAGCTTTCTTT
CDR3aa: CASSLPDGQNTEAFF

v_gene: TRBV4-3
j_gene: TRBJ2-7
d_gene: TRBD1
abundance: .
CDR3nt: TGCGCCAGCAGCCAGGGGAGGGACAGGGTCCCCGAGCAGTACTTC
CDR3aa: CASSQGRDRVPEQYF

v_gene: TRBV6-1
j_gene: TRBJ2-5
d_gene: .
abundance: .
CDR3nt: TGTGCCAGCAGTGACCCAGCGGCAGGGCGGGAGACCCAGTACTTC
CDR3aa: CASSDPAAGRETQYF

v_gene: TRBV19
j_gene: TRBJ2-1
d_gene: .
abundance: .
CDR3nt: TGTGCCAGTAGTGGGGGTGGGGGGCTAGACAATGAGCAGTTCTTC
CDR3aa: CASSGGGGLDNEQFF

v_gene: TRBV27
j_gene: TRBJ2-5
d_gene: .
abundance: .
CDR3nt: TGTGCCAGCAGTCCATACCTAGCTCGGGACGAGACCCAGTACTTC
CDR3aa: CASSPYLARDETQYF

v_gene: TRBV5-4
j_gene: TRBJ1-1
d_gene: .
abundance: .
CDR3nt: TGTGCCAGCAGCGGCAGGGGGAACACTGAAGCTTTCTTT
CDR3aa: CASSGRGNTEAFF

v_gene: TRBV6-6
j_gene: TRBJ1-5
d_gene: .
abundance: .
CDR3nt: TGTGTCAGCGGGTCAGGCGTCGGCAATCAGCCCCAGCATTTT
CDR3aa: CVSGSGVGNQPQHF

v_gene: TRBV4-1
j_gene: TRBJ2-7
d_gene: .
abundance: .
CDR3nt: TGCGCCAGCAGCCAAGGCCCCGGGGCAGGGTACGAGCAGTACTTC
CDR3aa: CASSQGPGAGYEQYF

v_gene: TRBV30
j_gene: TRBJ2-6
d_gene: .
abundance: .
CDR3nt: TGTGCCTGGAGTGTAAAGGGGCAGGGAGATGGGGCCAACGTCCTGACTTTC
CDR3aa: CAWSVKGQGDGANVLTF

v_gene: TRBV6-6
j_gene: TRBJ2-5
d_gene: TRBD1
abundance: once
CDR3nt: TGTGCCAGCAGCCGAGGTGTCAGGGGGCGGCAAGAGACCCAGTACTTC
CDR3aa: CASSRGVRGRQETQYF

v_gene: TRBV7-9
j_gene: TRBJ2-1
d_gene: .
abundance: .
CDR3nt: TGTGCCAGCAGCTTAGAGGTCCGACTAAGGGTTACCGATGAGCAGTTCTTC
CDR3aa: CASSLEVRLRVTDEQFF

v_gene: TRBV6-2/TRBV6-3
j_gene: TRBJ2-1
d_gene: .
abundance: .
CDR3nt: TGTGCCAGCAGGCCTGTACGGGGGTCTAGGTACAATGAGCAGTTCTTC
CDR3aa: CASRPVRGSRYNEQFF

v_gene: TRBV13
j_gene: TRBJ1-1
d_gene: .
abundance: .
CDR3nt: TGTGCCAGCAGCCAGCGGGACATTCTGCCATCCAGGGAAGCTTTCTTT
CDR3aa: CASSQRDILPSREAFF

v_gene: TRBV29-1
j_gene: TRBJ2-1
d_gene: .
abundance: .
CDR3nt: TGCAGCGTTGAAGGACAGGACCTACTAGCGTACAAGACGGTAGACGACAATGAGCAGTTCTTC
CDR3aa: CSVEGQDLLAYKTVDDNEQFF

v_gene: TRBV5-1
j_gene: TRBJ2-7
d_gene: .
abundance: .
CDR3nt: TGCGCCAGCAATTCGGGGGCGAACGAGCAGTACTTC
CDR3aa: CASNSGANEQYF

v_gene: TRBV6-5
j_gene: TRBJ2-1
d_gene: TRBD2
abundance: once
CDR3nt: TGTGCCAGCAGTTACCCCCAAACTCCCGGGACTAGGGACTACAATGAGCAGTTCTTC
CDR3aa: CASSYPQTPGTRDYNEQFF